This is a list of T cell receptor beta chains from one sample in a study of blood T cell repertoires in COVID-19. Profiling relied on immunoSEQ multiplex PCR, and the TCRdb table lists in-frame clones only, not all of them. The sample lists under 250,000 clones, 80% to 90% seen once, with under 14% in the top ten. Sample: peripheral blood. These TCRs come from a man in his fifties or sixties with COVID-19, enrolled during active disease. CDR3s include the opening cysteine and the closing phenylalanine or tryptophan. D genes are given only for firm matches. Rows may omit the clone size; those that give it use once, few, many or a size class.

j_gene	d_gene	v_gene	abundance	CDR3nt	CDR3aa
TRBJ1-2	.	TRBV14	few	TGTGCCAGCAGCCAAGATCGTGGGGGGTCGTTTGGCTACACCTTC	CASSQDRGGSFGYTF
TRBJ2-3	.	TRBV24-1	.	TGTGCCACCAGTGATCCAGGGGATATGGGGACAGATACGCAGTATTTT	CATSDPGDMGTDTQYF
TRBJ1-4	.	TRBV9	.	TGTGCCAGCAGCGTAGGGGACATCGGTGAAAAACTGTTTTTT	CASSVGDIGEKLFF
TRBJ1-5	TRBD1	TRBV19	.	TGTGCCAGTAGTCTAACCGGGACAGAAATCGGCAATCAGCCCCAGCATTTT	CASSLTGTEIGNQPQHF
TRBJ1-2	.	TRBV2	.	TGTGCCAGCAGTGAGCGGGAGTATGGCTACACCTTC	CASSEREYGYTF
TRBJ1-6	.	TRBV19	.	TGTGCCAGTAGTGGCAGAGGAGGGAATTCACCCCTCCACTTT	CASSGRGGNSPLHF
TRBJ2-1	TRBD2	TRBV27	.	TGTGCCAGCAGTGAAACCGGGACTAGCGGTTATGAGCAGTTCTTC	CASSETGTSGYEQFF
TRBJ1-2	TRBD1	TRBV10-3	.	TGTGCCATCAGTGCCCGGGACAGCGCCCCAACTTACTATGGCTACACCTTC	CAISARDSAPTYYGYTF
TRBJ1-5	.	TRBV29-1	.	TGCAGCGTTGCAGTGGAGGTAAATCAGCCCCAGCATTTT	CSVAVEVNQPQHF
TRBJ2-7	.	TRBV27	.	TGTGCCAGCAGTCTACGCCCAAGCTCCTACGAGCAGTACTTC	CASSLRPSSYEQYF
TRBJ2-1	.	TRBV25-1	.	TGTGCCAGCAGTGAAGCCCCCGAGAATGAGCAGTTCTTC	CASSEAPENEQFF
TRBJ2-5	TRBD2	TRBV6-2/TRBV6-3	few	TGTGCCAGCAGTTACTCCCCTCTAGCGGGAGCCGAGACCCAGTACTTC	CASSYSPLAGAETQYF
TRBJ1-6	TRBD1	TRBV6-2/TRBV6-3	.	TGTGCCAGCAGTTTCACAGGGGAGTTTAATTCACCCCTCCACTTT	CASSFTGEFNSPLHF
TRBJ2-1	.	TRBV18	many	TGTGCCAGCTCACCACAGGGGTACTACAATGAGCAGTTCTTC	CASSPQGYYNEQFF
TRBJ2-2	.	TRBV10-1	.	TGCGCCAGCAGTGAGTCCTCGACTAACACCGGGGAGCTGTTTTTT	CASSESSTNTGELFF